This T cell receptor (beta chain) stems from a study of T cell responses to AZD1222 COVID-19 vaccine (dated by TCRdb to the early 2020s). In the study overall: A total of approximately 250 trial participants underwent TCR sequencing, of whom roughly 210 had received two doses of AZD1222 and roughly 26 had received two doses of the MenACWY control vaccine. Trial participants were enrolled into age subgroups of 18-55, 56-69 and 70-plus years, which contained around 140, 26 and 57 TCR-sequenced participants, respectively.

Reading from cysteine to phenylalanine, the CDR3 counts 13 amino acids. Kept here is only the CDR3 DNA, which spans 39 bases and is read in frame from base 1. V gives up 1 base and J gives up 7 bases, and the segment between their germline ends measures 8 bases. CDR1 is given as SGHAT and CDR2 as FQNNGV, both from the germline V gene. Paper-wide results and their limitations: The 56-69-year group was small, and its depth increase did not reach significance, likely because of low power. Because no day 14 peak-response samples were available, repertoires were characterized only after the peak T cell response. The whole spike protein was spanned by vaccine-associated CD4 TCRs, and dominant responses were seen in regions 160-218 and 743-854. A significant rise in spike-specific TCR breadth and depth was observed after two AZD1222 doses relative to day 0 and relative to MenACWY recipients. Participants were mostly white British, with more females than males. The authors suggested clonal diversity may have been underestimated. Conclusions about previously exposed vaccinees are limited because only five to seven AZD1222 recipients were SARS-CoV-2 seropositive at baseline. Epitopes outside the regions mutated in the B.1.351 and B.1.1.7 variants were reportedly recognized by nearly half of the unique spike-specific TCRs.

The time point tag for this specimen amounts to: about 28 days (+/-7) after the second vaccine dose. AZD1222 recipients with second doses at about 4 weeks or about 12 weeks were pooled, because spike-specific TCR depth and breadth did not differ between schedules. Vaccinee samples came from UK trials COV001 and COV002, including a single-blind randomized controlled phase 2/3 trial of AZD1222 (ChAdOx1 nCoV-19) in healthy adults. For TCRbeta chain sequencing, PBMC samples from trial participants were taken at day 0 and at day 28 after the second dose. With respect to this clone: There is no known antigen for this receptor. The sample holds no much larger clone one base away, and base qualities are not on file.

The CDR3 regions of human TCRbeta chains were analyzed by immunosequencing. Concerning the study's data processing: TCRs in the repertoires were compared against a reference library of SARS-CoV-2-specific TCRs that had been generated with the MIRA antigen-specificity platform. Breadth meant the fraction of unique TCRs that were SARS-CoV-2-associated, whereas depth meant the fraction of total T cells that were SARS-CoV-2-associated. Each spike-specific TCR was assigned to its reactive spike region and to a CD4 or CD8 class using the MIRA data. Log10-transformed breadth and depth values were compared by one-way ANOVA with Sidak's multiple comparisons tests. TCRdb provides this immuneACCESS table in a form limited to in-frame rearrangements. Some clones are lacking; in checked studies, under half of them reflect an unresolved V gene, and why the rest are absent is not known. V, J and clone size derive from that table, while D and trimming were established from the DNA sequence. Here the sample has about 200,000 clones; 80% to 95% occur a single time. Roughly 3.5% of the sample is taken by the ten largest.

Sequencing was performed on peripheral blood, taken 28 days after the second AZD1222 dose. The sequence derives from an adult who received the AZD1222 COVID-19 vaccine. The chain was built from TRBV11-2 and TRBJ2-1, with TRBD2 as a weak D call on 6 bases. The CDR3 region has the sequence CASSLVAGNEQFF. Read as DNA, the sequence is TGTGCCAGCAGCTTAGTGGCGGGAAATGAGCAGTTCTTC.